This T cell receptor beta chain was obtained from a study of blood T cells in healthy people across ages. Study-wide findings and caveats: Long-lived donors carried more naive CD4+ cells and greater diversity than aged donors.

Sample-barcoded 5' priming and a J-beta primer mix drove a second PCR of about 6 to 12 cycles. TCRdb recomputed calls from the 5' RACE reads with MiXCR, one row per CDR3 protein. The sample has hundreds of thousands of distinct CDR3 sequences, approximately 60% seen once. About this clonotype itself: Its antigen is unknown.

CDR3 size: 11 residues. The V and J ends lost 4 bases and 13 bases respectively, with 14 bases between them. Germline CDR1 SQVTM, CDR2 ANQGSEA. The sequence derives from a middle-aged man in good health. The sequenced material came from blood. This rearrangement joins TRBV29-1 to TRBJ2-4, with D uncertain. The CDR3, as DNA: TGCAGCGTTGTCCTCCTTCCTGAGCAGTACTTC. As protein: CSVVLLPEQYF.